This TCR beta chain was sequenced in a study of CD8 T cells in ankylosing spondylitis. The study, taken as a whole, reports: Reportedly, significant enrichment of disease-linked clones occurred in matched ankylosing spondylitis synovial fluid. Prior work had noted some motif variants in reactive arthritis blood and synovial fluid. As for the disease-linked clones, they showed a CD8+ phenotype and occurred at relatively low frequencies in peripheral blood. Characteristic, it appeared, of ankylosing spondylitis blood was a TCR beta motif of 7 or 8 highly homologous variants.

Deletions cut 5 bases from V and 2 bases from J, with 14 bases between. There are 15 residues in the CDR3. CDR1 and CDR2 (germline): MNHEY, SMNVEV (reference sequence). This clonotype was recorded a few times. What it binds is unknown. Preparation of TCR beta libraries was done by quantitative 5'-RACE with molecular barcodes. TCRdb recomputed calls from the 5' RACE reads with MiXCR, one row per CDR3 protein. In the table there are a few hundred thousand distinct CDR3 sequences, 15% to 20% of which are singletons. J is TRBJ2-3 and V is TRBV27, with a weak D call TRBD2 (6 bases). Source material: blood, either unsorted or a sorted T cell fraction (not recorded which). The receptor was derived from a male donor with ankylosing spondylitis. DNA of the CDR3: TGTGCCAGCAGTCCCTGGGACTCTAACACAGATACGCAGTATTTT. Translating gives CASSPWDSNTDTQYF.